This T cell receptor beta chain is from a study of blood T cell repertoires in COVID-19. The method was immunoSEQ multiplex PCR; TCRdb's version includes in-frame clones alone and lacks a portion of them. The repertoire has around 53,000 clones, 80% to 90% of them found once; the top ten carry less than 4%. The clonotype originates from a man aged 45-60 years with acute or convalescent COVID-19. Sequenced sample: peripheral blood.

CDR3 region: CAISDPFLSNQPQHF. CDR3 nucleotide sequence: TGTGCCATCAGTGACCCGTTTCTTAGCAATCAGCCCCAGCATTTT. The V gene is TRBV10-3, the J gene TRBJ1-5, with no clear D. Germline loops: CDR1 ENHRY, CDR2 SYGVKD. Trimming stripped 3 bases from V and 0 bases from J, with 9 bases between. The length of the CDR3 is 15 residues.